A single sample gave rise to the 25 T cell receptor beta chains below, sequenced in a study of identical twins. TCRdb independently ran MiXCR on the 5' RACE reads; one entry per CDR3 protein. The sample shows about 530,000 distinct CDR3 sequences, around 15% of them seen only once. These data are also associated with another study on yellow fever vaccine responses in identical twins.

The sequenced sample was CD4+ T cells sorted from blood. The receptors were sampled from a woman in her late teens or twenties in good health.

This clonotype was observed a few times. J is TRBJ1-2 and V is TRBV6-2 or TRBV6-3; 7 bases line up with TRBD1. Germline lookup yields CDR1 MNHEY and CDR2 SVGEGT. The CDR3 extends over 14 amino acids. The trim removed 4 bases at V and 4 bases at J, leaving 6 bases unmatched. The CDR3, as DNA: TGTGCCAGCAGTTCCCCCCGGGACAGCTATGGCTACACCTTC. Translation gives CASSSPRDSYGYTF.

This clonotype has more than one count but fewer than ten. V usage is TRBV20-1 and J usage is TRBJ2-1, with 11 nucleotides matching TRBD1. The CDR3 consists of 15 residues. With 2 bases clipped from V and 4 bases from J, the junction kept 4 bases outside the gene matches. The germline V gene has CDR1 DFQATT and CDR2 SNEGSKA (reference sequence). The CDR3 is CSARWTGGFYNEQFF. CDR3 coding DNA: TGCAGTGCTAGATGGACAGGGGGCTTTTACAATGAGCAGTTCTTC.

The chain carries TRBV19 and TRBJ2-3; 7 bases are shared with TRBD2. The CDR3 totals 16 residues. The J segment lost 0 bases and the V segment lost 3 bases, leaving 6 bases of the junction unmatched. In germline, CDR1 is LNHDA, CDR2 SQIVND (reference sequence). The CDR3 loop is CASSIISGSSTDTQYF. As DNA, the CDR3 is TGTGCCAGTAGTATCATTAGCGGGTCTAGCACAGATACGCAGTATTTT.

This clonotype was recorded a few times. V gene TRBV9 combines with J gene TRBJ2-1; weak D call: TRBD1 (6 bases). This CDR3 spans 16 amino acids. V lost 6 bases to trimming and J lost 2 bases, with 18 bases between them. CDR1 and CDR2 from the germline V gene are SGDLS and YYNGEE. The CDR3 nucleotides read TGTGCCAGCACCGGCCGACGACAGGCTACCTACAATGAGCAGTTCTTC. Its translation: CASTGRRQATYNEQFF. The variable domain in full, completed from reference TRBV9 and TRBJ2-1, reads DSGVTQTPKHLITATGQRVTLRCSPRSGDLSVYWYQQSLDQGLQFLIQYYNGEERAKGNILERFSAQQFPDLHSELNLSSLELGDSALYFCASTGRRQATYNEQFFGPGTRLTVL.

V and J are TRBV6-1 and TRBJ2-7, with 9 bases that match TRBD1. Germline-derived CDR1 and CDR2 are MNHNS and SASEGT. Unmatched junction bases numbered 8, after V lost 10 bases and J lost 1 base. There are 14 residues in the CDR3. The CDR3 reads CATVPGQGSYEQYF. The CDR3 coding sequence is TGTGCCACCGTCCCTGGACAGGGGTCCTACGAGCAGTACTTC.

This clonotype was recorded a few times. The rearrangement uses TRBV6-5 and TRBJ2-7, with TRBD1 matching over 7 bases. J was trimmed by 9 bases and V by 0 bases; bases with no gene match: 23. Germline lookup yields CDR1 MNHEY and CDR2 SVGAGI. The CDR3 extends over 19 amino acids. In DNA form, the CDR3 reads TGTGCCAGCAGTTACTCGAACCCCAGCCCAAGGGACAGCCAACTGGGGCAGTACTTC. This gives the protein CASSYSNPSPRDSQLGQYF.

This clonotype was recorded a few times. V is TRBV5-1 and J is TRBJ1-2; 8 nucleotides line up with TRBD1. V shed 4 bases, J shed 3 bases, and the junction held 5 bases outside the gene matches. Per germline, CDR1 SGHRS and CDR2 YFSETQ. The CDR3 spans 14 residues. The CDR3 DNA follows: TGCGCCAGCAGCCTGGGGACAGGAGACTATGGCTACACCTTC. Protein: CASSLGTGDYGYTF.

This clonotype was counted ten times or more. V and J are TRBV4-1 and TRBJ2-2, with D uncertain. The CDR3 covers 13 residues. Germline-derived CDR1 and CDR2 are MGHRA and YSYEKL. V lost 4 bases to trimming and J lost 8 bases, with 11 bases between them. The DNA for the CDR3 is TGCGCCAGCAGCCCTGGGCCACCAGGGGAGCTGTTTTTT. It specifies CASSPGPPGELFF.

The J gene is TRBJ2-1, the V gene TRBV5-1; D is uncertain. This CDR3 spans 16 amino acids. Per the germline V gene, CDR1 is SGHRS and CDR2 is YFSETQ. Trimming took 3 bases from V and 5 from J, leaving 18 bases between them. The CDR3 protein is CASSSPGPLINNEQFF. The DNA for the CDR3 is TGCGCCAGCAGCTCCCCGGGTCCACTGATTAACAATGAGCAGTTCTTC.

J is TRBJ1-1 and V is TRBV6-5; unclear D gene. CDR3 size: 13 residues. Germline CDR1 and CDR2: MNHEY and SVGAGI. The germline V and J ends were trimmed by 5 bases and 4 bases, with 11 bases remaining between them. The CDR3 here is CASSHEMRTEAFF. CDR3 bases: TGTGCCAGCAGTCACGAAATGCGCACTGAAGCTTTCTTT.

J is TRBJ2-7 and V is TRBV20-1, with TRBD2 identical over 9 bases. This CDR3 comprises 12 residues. Germline CDR1 DFQATT, CDR2 SNEGSKA (reference sequence). With 5 bases clipped from V and 3 bases from J, the junction kept 2 bases outside the gene matches. CDR3 amino acids: CSAFSGSYEQYF. The CDR3 DNA follows: TGCAGTGCTTTTAGCGGGAGCTACGAGCAGTACTTC.

V is TRBV20-1 and J is TRBJ2-1, with TRBD2 matching 9 bases. Trimming at V came to 2 bases and at J to 5 bases, leaving 7 bases not matched to a gene. This CDR3 is 15 amino acids long. Germline lookup yields CDR1 DFQATT and CDR2 SNEGSKA (reference sequence). The CDR3 DNA follows: TGCAGTGCTAGACATTCTAGCGGGACAAACAATGAGCAGTTCTTC. Its protein is CSARHSSGTNNEQFF.

V gene TRBV5-1 combines with J gene TRBJ2-3, with 8 bases that match TRBD2. Germline CDR1 reads SGHRS; CDR2 reads YFSETQ. The CDR3 contains 15 residues. Trimming cost V 3 bases and J 5 bases; bases outside gene matches: 8. The CDR3: CASSSGGARGDTQYF. The DNA of the CDR3 is TGCGCCAGCAGCTCCGGGGGGGCCAGGGGAGATACGCAGTATTTT.

This clonotype was found many times. The CDR3 reads CASSLDRGSYNEQFF. The DNA for the CDR3 is TGCGCCAGCAGCTTGGACAGGGGGAGTTACAATGAGCAGTTCTTC. This chain links TRBV5-1 with TRBJ2-1; 8 bases align to TRBD1. This CDR3 contains 15 residues. Germline CDR1 reads SGHRS; CDR2 reads YFSETQ. The V gene end was trimmed by 0 bases and the J gene end by 4 bases; junction bases not matched to a gene: 3.

V is TRBV4-1 and J is TRBJ1-1, with 7 nucleotides matching TRBD1. The CDR3 runs 15 residues. Per germline, CDR1 MGHRA and CDR2 YSYEKL. V dropped 6 bases and J dropped 1; count of bases not matched to a gene: 8. The CDR3 here is CASRPIGTANTEAFF. DNA of the CDR3: TGCGCCAGCAGACCGATCGGGACAGCGAACACTGAAGCTTTCTTT.

The chain links TRBV3-1 to TRBJ1-5; a weak D match, TRBD1 (6 bases). Per germline, CDR1 LGHDT and CDR2 YNNKEL (reference sequence). V lost 1 base, J lost 7 bases, and 8 bases lay in between. CDR3 size: 13 residues. CDR3 sequence (DNA): TGTGCCAGCAGCCAAGCAGGGACACAGCCCCAGCATTTT. Translating gives CASSQAGTQPQHF.

The chain combines TRBV12-3 or TRBV12-4 with TRBJ1-6; 9 bases fit TRBD1. The J segment lost 7 bases and the V segment lost 5 bases, leaving 6 bases of the junction unmatched. This CDR3 is built from 15 residues. The DNA for the CDR3 is TGTGCCAGCAGTGCTTGGGACAGGGAAAATTCACCCCTCCACTTT. This codes for CASSAWDRENSPLHF.

This clonotype was picked up many times. The chain links TRBV12-3 or TRBV12-4 to TRBJ2-2; D remains unclear. V shed 6 bases and J shed 7 bases, with 18 bases lying between them. The CDR3 loop spans 15 amino acids. CDR3 DNA: TGTGCCAGCAGCCTAGTCCTCGGCGCGGTCGGGGAGCTGTTTTTT. It codes for CASSLVLGAVGELFF.

The chain couples TRBV24-1 to TRBJ2-1; D gene unclear. Trimming removed 1 base from V and 14 bases from J, with 14 bases in between. Looked up from germline, CDR1 is KGHDR and CDR2 is SFDVKD. This CDR3 spans 13 amino acids. The CDR3 sequence: CATSDFSQQREFF. The DNA for the CDR3 is TGTGCCACCAGTGATTTCTCCCAACAACGGGAGTTCTTC.

This clonotype has only a few counts. The chain employs TRBV6-5 and TRBJ2-1, with 13 nucleotides matching TRBD2. Germline V lookup: CDR1 MNHEY, CDR2 SVGAGI. V was pared by 2 bases and J by 8 bases, with 3 bases of the junction left unmatched. This CDR3 is built from 15 residues. The CDR3 nucleotides are TGTGCCAGCAGTTACCGGACTAGCGGGGGCCATGAGCAGTTCTTC. Protein sequence: CASSYRTSGGHEQFF.

This chain connects TRBV4-1 to TRBJ2-3, with D perhaps matching TRBD2 (5 bases). Between the trimmed V and J ends, which lost 4 bases and 2 bases, there was a span of 25 bases. Germline lookup yields CDR1 MGHRA and CDR2 YSYEKL. This CDR3 contains 19 residues. The CDR3 DNA reads as TGCGCCAGCAGCCGGACCGGGCCCGGCGGGTTCTCGGACACAGATACGCAGTATTTT. This codes for CASSRTGPGGFSDTDTQYF.

CDR3 loop: CSASGGGHTEAFF. The DNA of the CDR3 is TGCAGTGCTAGTGGCGGGGGCCACACTGAAGCTTTCTTT. The chain couples TRBV20-1 to TRBJ1-1; maybe TRBD1 (6 bases). In germline, CDR1 is DFQATT, CDR2 SNEGSKA (reference sequence). This CDR3 contains 13 residues. Trimming stripped 3 bases from V and 3 bases from J, with 11 bases between.

In this sample, this clonotype turned up a few times. The V gene is TRBV10-3, the J gene TRBJ1-1; weak D call: TRBD1 (6 bases). The CDR3 contains 14 residues. Germline CDR1 reads ENHRY; CDR2 reads SYGVKD. V was pared by 4 bases and J by 6 bases, with 15 bases between. CDR3 DNA: TGTGCCATCAGTGCCAGGGGTGAAGGGGCTGAAGCTTTCTTT. Protein: CAISARGEGAEAFF.

The chain is built from TRBV5-1 and TRBJ2-3; 16 bases map to TRBD2. From germline, CDR1 is SGHRS and CDR2 YFSETQ. Germline trimming cut 4 bases from V and 3 bases from J; bases unmatched to any gene: 5. This CDR3 has 17 residues. CDR3 residues: CASSPGLAGGTTDTQYF. CDR3 DNA: TGCGCCAGCAGCCCGGGACTAGCGGGAGGGACTACAGATACGCAGTATTTT. Looking up the rest from reference TRBV5-1 and TRBJ2-3 gives the full variable domain: KAGVTQTPRYLIKTRGQQVTLSCSPISGHRSVSWYQQTPGQGLQFLFEYFSETQRNKGNFPGRFSGRQFSNSRSEMNVSTLELGDSALYLCASSPGLAGGTTDTQYFGPGTRLTVL.

This clonotype was picked up a small number of times. This chain uses TRBV24-1 with TRBJ2-3, with 7 bases aligning to TRBD2. This CDR3 has 16 amino acids. V lost 5 bases to trimming and J lost 5 bases; unmatched junction nucleotides: 12. Germline values: CDR1 KGHDR, CDR2 SFDVKD. The chain's CDR3 is CATSVFGGRARDTQYF. The CDR3 nucleotides read TGTGCCACCAGTGTTTTTGGCGGGAGAGCGCGAGATACGCAGTATTTT.